One sample yielded the 5 T cell receptor beta chains listed below, sequenced in a study of shared clonotypes between healthy human individuals. This table comes from immunoSEQ multiplex PCR, and its TCRdb copy is limited to in-frame clones, with some not included. This sample carries nearly 750,000 clones, 72% of them seen once, and the ten largest clones take over 1.5%. Sequenced input: memory CD4+ T cells sorted from blood. Subset of the sample: CD45RA-negative fraction. These receptors were taken from a woman aged 30 to 39 in good health.

This clone was counted between two and nine times. The chain recombines TRBV2 with TRBJ1-5; 8 bases fit TRBD1. The junction had 6 bases not matched to a gene; V was cut back by 2 bases and J by 6 bases. CDR1 and CDR2 from the germline V gene are SNHLY and FYNNEI. CDR3 size: 15 residues. The CDR3 nucleotides are TGTGCCAGCAGTGAACAGGGGGCGCGGGCTCAGCCCCAGCATTTT. This sequence encodes CASSEQGARAQPQHF.

The chain carries TRBV11-1 and TRBJ1-2; D unclear. CDR1 SGHAT and CDR2 FQDESV come from the germline V gene (reference sequence). The CDR3 is 15 residues long. With 4 bases removed from V and 0 bases from J, the gap between germline ends came to 12 bases. The DNA of the CDR3 is TGTGCCAGCAGCTCCCGAGAGGCAGCTAACTATGGCTACACCTTC. Translated, it gives CASSSREAANYGYTF.

This clone has only one observation. This rearrangement joins TRBV11-2 to TRBJ2-3; D is ambiguous. CDR3 length: 14 amino acids. The V end lost 1 base, the J end lost 4 bases, and 9 bases lay between the germline ends. Germline values: CDR1 SGHAT, CDR2 FQNNGV. CDR3: CASSLVAAPDTQYF. The CDR3 nucleotides read TGTGCCAGCAGCTTAGTGGCGGCGCCAGATACGCAGTATTTT.

The chain links TRBV11-1 to TRBJ1-1, with D uncertain. This CDR3 spans 14 amino acids. Germline lookup yields CDR1 SGHAT and CDR2 FQDESV (reference sequence). Trimming took 5 bases from V and 2 from J, leaving 12 bases between them. In DNA, the CDR3 is TGTGCCAGCAGCCGCTTAGAAGGAAACACTGAAGCTTTCTTT. It is translated as CASSRLEGNTEAFF.

This chain uses TRBV4-2 with TRBJ2-1; no clear D. The CDR3 is made up of 16 amino acids. The germline V gene encodes CDR1 LGHNA and CDR2 YNFKEQ. V dropped 1 base and J dropped 3 bases, with 13 bases sitting between them. The DNA of the CDR3 is TGTGCCAGCAGCCAAGTCAGTGGATTAGACTACAATGAGCAGTTCTTC. It encodes CASSQVSGLDYNEQFF.